Shown below are 12 T cell receptor beta chains from a single sample sequenced in a study of glioma-infiltrating T cells after dendritic cell vaccination. TCRdb's copy holds only in-frame clones and misses some; the assay was immunoSEQ multiplex PCR. The table records more than 75,000 clones, around 86% of them present only once. The time point was: after dendritic cell vaccination, including at tumor progression/relapse. This specimen consisted of blood, obtained after dendritic cell vaccination. The receptors come from a human donor with glioblastoma.

J is TRBJ2-5 and V is TRBV10-3, with unresolved D. V lost 3 bases to trimming and J lost 2 bases, with 10 bases between them. From germline, CDR1 is ENHRY and CDR2 SYGVKD. The CDR3 contains 14 residues. For the CDR3, the DNA is TGTGCCATCAGTGAATCCGGCGGACAAGAGACCCAGTACTTC. Translating gives CAISESGGQETQYF.

The chain carries TRBV27 and TRBJ1-1, with a tentative D call TRBD1 (6 bases). From germline, CDR1 is MNHEY and CDR2 SMNVEV (reference sequence). The CDR3 has 15 residues. V dropped 8 bases and J dropped 2 bases, with 18 bases sitting between them. This CDR3 is CASRRTPTGNTEAFF. Written as DNA, the CDR3 is TGTGCCAGCCGCCGCACGCCGACAGGTAACACTGAAGCTTTCTTT.

V usage is TRBV5-8 and J usage is TRBJ2-5, with 10 positions matching TRBD2. This CDR3 region has 18 residues. The V segment lost 0 bases and the J segment 4 bases; nucleotides outside the gene matches: 12. Germline CDR1 is SGHTS and CDR2 is YDEGEE. The CDR3 nucleotides read TGTGCCAGCAGCTTGGCCTATGGTAGCGGGGGGCCGGGAGAGACCCAGTACTTC. Translating gives CASSLAYGSGGPGETQYF.

The genes are TRBV6-1 and TRBJ2-7; D possibly corresponds to TRBD2 (7 bases). Germline CDR1 and CDR2: MNHNS and SASEGT. Trimming stripped 6 bases from V and 0 bases from J, with 15 bases between. The CDR3 runs to 15 residues. CDR3 nucleotides: TGTGCCAGCAGGGGGGGGACACAGAGCTCCTACGAGCAGTACTTC. Translated: CASRGGTQSSYEQYF.

This clone was detected once. The chain couples TRBV14 to TRBJ1-2; tentatively, D is TRBD1 (5 bases). Germline values: CDR1 SGHDN, CDR2 FVKESK. V lost 0 bases, J lost 4 bases, and 18 bases lay in between. This CDR3 is 17 amino acids long. CDR3 loop: CASSQDFPGRAIYGYTF. The DNA for the CDR3 is TGTGCCAGCAGCCAAGATTTTCCGGGCAGGGCAATCTATGGCTACACCTTC.

The V call is TRBV6-6, the J call TRBJ1-3; D is uncertain. From germline, CDR1 is MNHNY and CDR2 SVGAGI (reference sequence). The CDR3 totals 15 residues. V was cut by 6 bases and J by 1 base, with 13 bases left in between. The CDR3 reads CASSHYSRSGNTIYF. CDR3 DNA: TGTGCCAGCAGCCATTACTCCCGATCTGGAAACACCATATATTTT.

The chain couples TRBV9 to TRBJ2-5; D is possibly TRBD1 (5 bases). Germline CDR1 SGDLS, CDR2 YYNGEE. V lost 0 bases to trimming and J lost 0 bases, with 15 bases between them. There are 17 residues in the CDR3. The CDR3 region has the DNA TGTGCCAGCAGCGTAGCCCCAACAGGACCGTACCAAGAGACCCAGTACTTC. Its protein is CASSVAPTGPYQETQYF.

The genes are TRBV6-1 and TRBJ2-2; tentative D call: TRBD1 (6 bases). CDR3 length: 14 residues. Germline CDR1 MNHNS, CDR2 SASEGT. The V gene lost 6 bases and the J gene lost 4 bases, with 12 bases spanning the gap. The CDR3 nucleotides are TGTGCCAGCAGACCCGACAGGAGCACCGGGGAGCTGTTTTTT. Translating it yields CASRPDRSTGELFF.

Here the CDR3 DNA reads TGCGCCAGCAGCTTGGTTCAGAACACCGGGGAGCTGTTTTTT. Translation gives CASSLVQNTGELFF. This chain uses TRBV5-1 with TRBJ2-2; no clear D. V was trimmed by 0 bases and J by 1 base, leaving 4 bases between them. The CDR3 runs to 14 residues. Germline-derived CDR1 and CDR2 are SGHRS and YFSETQ.

In its sample, this clone was seen once. The genes are TRBV2 and TRBJ1-4; a possible D gene is TRBD1 (6 bases). Trimming pared 5 bases from V and 7 bases from J, leaving 20 bases between. The CDR3 totals 16 residues. The germline gives CDR1 SNHLY, CDR2 FYNNEI. This CDR3 reads CASSLTARGRGEKLFF. The CDR3 DNA reads as TGTGCCAGCAGTCTTACCGCAAGGGGCAGGGGTGAAAAACTGTTTTTT.

The chain recombines TRBV2 with TRBJ1-1, with D uncertain. The CDR3 consists of 12 residues. From germline, CDR1 is SNHLY and CDR2 FYNNEI. The germline V and J ends were trimmed by 10 bases and 1 base, with 10 bases remaining between them. CDR3 protein: CATIQQNTEAFF. In DNA form, the CDR3 reads TGTGCCACAATACAGCAGAACACTGAAGCTTTCTTT.

The chain joins TRBV6-6 to TRBJ2-2, with a weak D call TRBD1 (6 bases). The CDR3 is 15 amino acids. Germline CDR1 is MNHNY and CDR2 is SVGAGI (reference sequence). Trimming shortened V by 6 bases and J by 3 bases, and 14 bases separated the two germline ends. CDR3 region: CASRTGQTDTGELFF. The CDR3 DNA reads as TGTGCCAGCAGAACTGGACAGACGGACACCGGGGAGCTGTTTTTT.